The rows below give T cell receptor beta chains drawn from one sample of a study of OX40 agonist ivuxolimab in advanced cancers. Produced via immunoSEQ multiplex PCR; TCRdb's table is partial and in-frame only. The table lists about 40,000 clones, approximately 80% of them singletons. The sequenced sample was CD4+ or CD8+ T cells sorted from blood, obtained in a trial of the OX40 agonist ivuxolimab. Every receptor here comes from an adult with an advanced solid tumor such as melanoma, head and neck, liver or kidney cancer. Both conserved end residues are part of each CDR3. A D gene is named only where the DNA matches it firmly. For some rows the clone size is stated as once, few or many, or as a class when expanded; others skip it.

J: TRBJ2-7; V: TRBV9; D: TRBD2; size: few; DNA: TGTGCCAGCAGCTTTGGACTAGCGGCTTACGAGCAGTACTTC; CDR3: CASSFGLAAYEQYF
J: TRBJ2-7; V: TRBV5-4; D: TRBD1; size: .; DNA: TGTGCCAGCAGCTTAGCCGGGACAGGGATTGCCTACGAGCAGTACTTC; CDR3: CASSLAGTGIAYEQYF
J: TRBJ1-1; V: TRBV6-5; D: TRBD1; size: .; DNA: TGTGCCAGCAGTATAGGGGGCTTCACTGAAGCTTTCTTT; CDR3: CASSIGGFTEAFF
J: TRBJ2-5; V: TRBV14; D: .; size: .; DNA: TGTGCCAGCAGCTATAGGGGCCAAGAGACCCAGTACTTC; CDR3: CASSYRGQETQYF
J: TRBJ2-2; V: TRBV15; D: .; size: .; DNA: TGTGCCACCAGCAGAGATCTATTGAGGGGTTCCTCCACCGGGGAGCTGTTTTTT; CDR3: CATSRDLLRGSSTGELFF
J: TRBJ1-5; V: TRBV11-2; D: .; size: .; DNA: TGTGCCAGCAGCTTAGGGGGGGCAGAGCAGCCCCAGCATTTT; CDR3: CASSLGGAEQPQHF
J: TRBJ1-2; V: TRBV9; D: .; size: .; DNA: TGTGCCAGCAGCGGTTACGGGGATAACTATGGCTACACCTTC; CDR3: CASSGYGDNYGYTF
J: TRBJ1-2; V: TRBV13; D: .; size: .; DNA: TGTGCCAGCAGGGCAACAGGGTCAGGGTGGGGCTACACCTTC; CDR3: CASRATGSGWGYTF
J: TRBJ2-2; V: TRBV14; D: .; size: .; DNA: TGTGCCAGCAGCCCGACTAGTGGGGAGCTGTTTTTT; CDR3: CASSPTSGELFF
J: TRBJ2-1; V: TRBV7-9; D: .; size: .; DNA: TGTGCCAGCAGCGGTTCACGCAATGAGCAGTTCTTC; CDR3: CASSGSRNEQFF
J: TRBJ2-6; V: TRBV15; D: .; size: .; DNA: TGTGCCACCAGCCCGTATAGGGACTCTGGGGCCAACGTCCTGACTTTC; CDR3: CATSPYRDSGANVLTF
J: TRBJ2-2; V: TRBV27; D: .; size: .; DNA: TGTGCCAGCAGTTTAGGGGGCAGGGGGGAGCTGTTTTTT; CDR3: CASSLGGRGELFF
J: TRBJ1-6; V: TRBV7-9; D: .; size: .; DNA: TGTGCCAGCAGTCCCGACAGCTGGTATTCACCCCTCCACTTT; CDR3: CASSPDSWYSPLHF
J: TRBJ1-1; V: TRBV6-1; D: .; size: few; DNA: TGTGCCAGCAGTACGGTAGGAATTGAAGCTTTCTTT; CDR3: CASSTVGIEAFF
J: TRBJ2-7; V: TRBV6-5; D: TRBD2; size: .; DNA: TGTGCCAGCAGCCCCACTAGCGTGTCCTACGAGCAGTACTTC; CDR3: CASSPTSVSYEQYF
J: TRBJ2-4; V: TRBV6-6; D: .; size: once; DNA: TGTGCCAGCAGAAACCTAGCCAAAAACATTCAGTACTTC; CDR3: CASRNLAKNIQYF
J: TRBJ2-2; V: TRBV9; D: .; size: .; DNA: TGTGCCAGCAGCTTGGGATTCACCGGGGAGCTGTTTTTT; CDR3: CASSLGFTGELFF
J: TRBJ1-1; V: TRBV4-3; D: .; size: .; DNA: TGCGCCAGCAGCCTCTCCGGCGGGGGCCTAACTAGGAACACTGAAGCTTTCTTT; CDR3: CASSLSGGGLTRNTEAFF
J: TRBJ2-3; V: TRBV10-2; D: .; size: .; DNA: TGCGCCAGCAGTGAGTCAGGTCGACCAACGGGTACGCAGTATTTT; CDR3: CASSESGRPTGTQYF
J: TRBJ1-1; V: TRBV19; D: .; size: .; DNA: TGTGCCAGTAGTATAGATCAACGGGGGCTCGGGACTGAAGCTTTCTTT; CDR3: CASSIDQRGLGTEAFF
J: TRBJ2-5; V: TRBV28; D: TRBD1; size: .; DNA: TGTGCCAGCAGGGGAGGACAGGGGGGGGCTGAGACCCAGTACTTC; CDR3: CASRGGQGGAETQYF
J: TRBJ2-3; V: TRBV4-2; D: .; size: .; DNA: TGTGCCAGCAGCCAAGAAACGGCGGGCGGAGATACGCAGTATTTT; CDR3: CASSQETAGGDTQYF
J: TRBJ1-6; V: TRBV19; D: .; size: .; DNA: TGTGCCAGTAGTTTAACCCCCTTGACGGGTAATTCACCCCTCCACTTT; CDR3: CASSLTPLTGNSPLHF
J: TRBJ2-1; V: TRBV7-9; D: .; size: once; DNA: TGTGCCAGCAGCTCCCTGGGGGGTGAGCAGTTCTTC; CDR3: CASSSLGGEQFF
J: TRBJ2-3; V: TRBV19; D: .; size: .; DNA: TGTGCCAGTAGTATTACCGGGACGATTACAGATACGCAGTATTTT; CDR3: CASSITGTITDTQYF
J: TRBJ2-7; V: TRBV5-4; D: .; size: few; DNA: TGTGCCAGCAGCCCGGGGGCAGCCTACGAGCAGTACTTC; CDR3: CASSPGAAYEQYF
J: TRBJ2-1; V: TRBV9; D: TRBD2; size: few; DNA: TGTGCCAGCAGCGTCACTAGCGGGATGAAGAATGAGCAGTTCTTC; CDR3: CASSVTSGMKNEQFF
J: TRBJ2-1; V: TRBV27; D: TRBD2; size: .; DNA: TGTGCCAGCAGTACCCTAGGACTAGCGGGAATATACAATGAGCAGTTCTTC; CDR3: CASSTLGLAGIYNEQFF
J: TRBJ2-7; V: TRBV7-9; D: TRBD2; size: .; DNA: TGTGCCAGCACCACCGACGGCGGGAGGCTTACCTCCCCCTACGAGCAGTACTTC; CDR3: CASTTDGGRLTSPYEQYF
J: TRBJ1-2; V: TRBV4-1; D: .; size: .; DNA: TGCGCCAGCAGCCAAGAGGCGGGGATTGGTTCTCTCTATGGCTACACCTTC; CDR3: CASSQEAGIGSLYGYTF